This T cell receptor beta chain emerged from a study of cytomegalovirus exposure and HLA in healthy donors. Notes on the study in general: Most TCR beta V segments were productive about 90% or about 30% of the time in an earlier analysis. The authors excluded some V segments, including TRBV6-2 and TRBV6-3, as indistinguishable.

About this clone: No antigen is known for it.

Everyone who donated was a healthy bone marrow donor. This CDR3 has 16 residues. From germline, CDR1 is LGHNT and CDR2 FRNRAP. Use of 60 Vbeta and 13 Jbeta primers characterized the PCR. Profiled with immunoSEQ multiplex PCR; TCRdb holds only in-frame clones, not every one. This sample carries some 95,000 clones, 65% to 80% of them seen once, and the ten largest clones take approximately 15%. The TCR originated in a woman under 30 in good health and CMV-seropositive. The genes are TRBV12-5 and TRBJ1-2; D may be TRBD1 (6 bases). The sequencing input was PBMCs. Here the CDR3 DNA reads TGTTCAACTACATCCCTCGACAGGCGGCGCGAAGTTGGCTACACCTTC. It yields the protein CSTTSLDRRREVGYTF. Full variable domain (outside the CDR3, taken from reference TRBV12-5 and TRBJ1-2): DARVTQTPRHKVTEMGQEVTMRCQPILGHNTVFWYRQTMMQGLELLAYFRNRAPLDDSGMPKDRFSAEMPDATLATLKIQPSEPRDSAVYFCSTTSLDRRREVGYTFGSGTRLTVV.